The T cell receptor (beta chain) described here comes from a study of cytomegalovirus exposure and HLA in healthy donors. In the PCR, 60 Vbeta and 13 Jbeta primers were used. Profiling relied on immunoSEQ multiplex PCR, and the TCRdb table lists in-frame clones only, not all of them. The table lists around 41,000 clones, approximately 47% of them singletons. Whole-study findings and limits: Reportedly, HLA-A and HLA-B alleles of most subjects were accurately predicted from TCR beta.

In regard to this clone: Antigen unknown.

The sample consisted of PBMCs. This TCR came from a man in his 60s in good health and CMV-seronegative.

CDR3 sequence (DNA): TGTGCCAGCGCCAAACAGGGATTGATCGGAGATACGCAGTATTTT. Its translation: CASAKQGLIGDTQYF. The V gene is TRBV6-5, the J gene TRBJ2-3, with D maybe TRBD1 (6 bases). Per germline, CDR1 MNHEY and CDR2 SVGAGI. Between the trimmed V and J ends, which lost 8 bases and 5 bases, there was a span of 20 bases. The CDR3 is 15 amino acids.